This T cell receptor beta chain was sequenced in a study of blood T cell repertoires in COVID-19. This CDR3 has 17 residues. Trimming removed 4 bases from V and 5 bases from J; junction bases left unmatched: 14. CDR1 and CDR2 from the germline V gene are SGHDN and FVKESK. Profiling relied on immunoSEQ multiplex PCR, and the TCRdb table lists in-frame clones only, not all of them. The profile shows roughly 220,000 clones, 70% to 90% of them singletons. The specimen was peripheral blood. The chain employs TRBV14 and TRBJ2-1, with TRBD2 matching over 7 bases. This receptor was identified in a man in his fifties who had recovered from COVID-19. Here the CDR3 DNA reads TGTGCCAGCAGCCGATCGTGGGGGGAGGGCCGGAACAATGAGCAGTTCTTC. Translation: CASSRSWGEGRNNEQFF.